One sample yielded the 28 T cell receptor beta chains listed below, sequenced in a study of T cells in Graves' hyperthyroidism and ophthalmopathy. TCR beta CDR3 region amplification was performed from RNA transcripts. The HTBI primer set was used in a first-round RT-PCR of the TCR CDR3. TCRdb redid the calling of the multiplex PCR reads with MiXCR, one entry per CDR3 protein. The sample has 550,000 to 800,000 distinct CDR3 sequences, about 16% seen once. The specimen was blood. The receptor set was obtained from a man aged 18 to 29 with Graves' hyperthyroidism.

This clonotype has only a few counts. This chain joins TRBV6-2 or TRBV6-3 and TRBJ2-3; 7 nucleotides align to TRBD2. The CDR3 totals 17 residues. Germline lookup yields CDR1 MNHEY and CDR2 SVGEGT. Trimming took 0 bases from V and 6 from J; bases not matched to a gene: 12. In DNA form, the CDR3 reads TGTGCCAGCAGTTACTCGGGACTAACTGGATCCTCCGATACGCAGTATTTT. Amino acids: CASSYSGLTGSSDTQYF.

The chain recombines TRBV15 with TRBJ2-5, with D maybe TRBD1 (6 bases). The CDR3 loop spans 15 amino acids. V was shortened by 2 bases and J by 5 bases, with 15 bases between the two germline ends. Germline lookup yields CDR1 LNHNV and CDR2 YYDKDF (reference sequence). For the CDR3, the DNA is TGTGCCACCAGCAGACGTAGGGACACTCGTGAGACCCAGTACTTC. Translated, it gives CATSRRRDTRETQYF.

This clonotype was seen repeatedly, ten times or more. The gene calls are TRBV4-1 and TRBJ1-2; 7 bases line up with TRBD1. Germline V lookup: CDR1 MGHRA, CDR2 YSYEKL. Trimming at V came to 2 bases and at J to 6 bases, leaving 9 bases not matched to a gene. This CDR3 is 15 amino acids long. The CDR3 reads CASSQLFRGSHGYTF. The CDR3 DNA reads TGCGCCAGCAGCCAACTTTTCAGGGGGTCGCATGGCTACACCTTC.

This clonotype was observed a handful of times. J is TRBJ2-6 and V is TRBV20-1, with D uncertain. Trimming shortened V by 0 bases and J by 4 bases, and 7 bases separated the two germline ends. There are 14 residues in the CDR3. Germline lookup yields CDR1 DFQATT and CDR2 SNEGSKA (reference sequence). The CDR3 protein is CSARDLEGANVLTF. As DNA, the CDR3 is TGCAGTGCTAGAGATCTTGAGGGGGCCAACGTCCTGACTTTC.

As concerns this clonotype: This may come from a read error, since a much larger clone is one base off. The rearrangement links TRBV20-1 to TRBJ2-7; 10 bases line up with TRBD2. This CDR3 has 13 amino acids. The germline V gene has CDR1 DFQATT and CDR2 SNEGSKA (reference sequence). The CDR3, as DNA: TGCAGTGCTCTAGCGGGAGCCTCGGGGGGGCAGCACTTC. Translating it yields CSALAGASGGQHF.

The sample holds a few counts of this clonotype. The V gene is TRBV4-1, the J gene TRBJ2-5; 9 bases match TRBD1. J lost 4 bases, V lost 4 bases, and 4 bases had no gene match. This CDR3 comprises 14 residues. Germline CDR1 is MGHRA and CDR2 is YSYEKL. CDR3 sequence reads: CASSLGTGSETQYF. CDR3 sequence (DNA): TGCGCCAGCAGCCTCGGGACAGGGTCAGAGACCCAGTACTTC.

This clonotype was detected ten times or more. The V call is TRBV28, the J call TRBJ2-1; 13 positions agree with TRBD2. CDR1 and CDR2 (germline): MDHEN, SYDVKM. The J segment lost 9 bases and the V segment lost 8 bases, leaving 7 bases of the junction unmatched. The CDR3 runs to 14 residues. The CDR3: CASGGLAGSGEQFF. The CDR3 coding sequence is TGTGCCAGCGGGGGACTAGCGGGATCAGGTGAGCAGTTCTTC. The full variable domain, completed using reference TRBV28 and TRBJ2-1, is DVKVTQSSRYLVKRTGEKVFLECVQDMDHENMFWYRQDPGLGLRLIYFSYDVKMKEKGDIPEGYSVSREKKERFSLILESASTNQTSMYLCASGGLAGSGEQFFGPGTRLTVL.

This clonotype was recorded at least ten times. This chain connects TRBV7-2 to TRBJ2-1; tentatively, D is TRBD1 (6 bases). Germline values: CDR1 SGHTA, CDR2 FQGNSA. This CDR3 is built from 15 residues. V lost 1 base to trimming and J lost 9 bases, with 16 bases between them. The CDR3 DNA reads TGTGCCAGCAGCTTAGAGTGGGGGCTTTCCAGTGAGCAGTTCTTC. The encoded protein is CASSLEWGLSSEQFF.

The chain links TRBV6-1 to TRBJ2-6, with a tentative D call TRBD2 (7 bases). The CDR3 is 20 amino acids. Trimming cost V 8 bases and J 0 bases, with 26 bases left between them. Germline CDR1 MNHNS, CDR2 SASEGT. In nucleotides, the CDR3 is TGTGCCAGCGGGGAGTGGGGGGGCGAAGAGTTTATCTCTGGGGCCAACGTCCTGACTTTC. Residues: CASGEWGGEEFISGANVLTF.

This clonotype was counted at least ten times. The chain employs TRBV15 and TRBJ2-7, with 8 bases identical to TRBD1. CDR3 size: 13 residues. Germline CDR1 is LNHNV and CDR2 is YYDKDF (reference sequence). Losses at the gene ends were 3 bases for V and 3 bases for J; bases not matched to a gene: 1. The CDR3: CATSRDRVYEQYF. The CDR3 region has the DNA TGTGCCACCAGCAGGGACAGGGTCTACGAGCAGTACTTC.

Details on this clonotype: Possible read error: a much larger clone is one base away. The chain links TRBV28 to TRBJ2-3; 7 bases are a match to TRBD1. This CDR3 comprises 14 residues. Germline-derived CDR1 and CDR2 are MDHEN and SYDVKM. The CDR3 DNA follows: TGTGCCAGCAGGCCTTGGGACAGATCAGATACGCAGTGTTTT. Amino acid sequence: CASRPWDRSDTQCF.

CDR3 residues: CSARVADSYHEQYF. The CDR3 nucleotides read TGCAGTGCTAGGGTGGCCGACTCTTACCACGAGCAGTACTTC. The rearrangement joins TRBV20-1 to TRBJ2-7; D not resolved. The CDR3 contains 14 residues. V dropped 3 bases and J dropped 5 bases, with 17 bases sitting between them. Looked up from germline, CDR1 is DFQATT and CDR2 is SNEGSKA (reference sequence).

In this sample, this clonotype turned up a few times. The rearrangement links TRBV10-3 to TRBJ1-5; D might be TRBD1 (5 bases). The germline V gene encodes CDR1 ENHRY and CDR2 SYGVKD. The germline V and J ends were trimmed by 4 bases and 12 bases, with 19 bases remaining between them. The CDR3 is 14 amino acids. The CDR3 reads CAISGSRGGFDQHF. CDR3 bases: TGTGCCATCAGTGGGTCCCGGGGGGGGTTCGACCAGCATTTT.

The chain uses TRBV11-1 and TRBJ1-2, with a weak D call TRBD1 (5 bases). CDR1 and CDR2 from the germline V gene are SGHAT and FQDESV (reference sequence). The CDR3 runs to 14 residues. Trimming left V 5 bases short and J 4 bases short, with 14 bases between. The CDR3, as DNA: TGTGCCAGCAGCCCTCGGGACGCCGCCTATGGCTACACCTTC. This gives the protein CASSPRDAAYGYTF.

This clonotype was picked up many times. The chain joins TRBV28 to TRBJ2-3; D unresolved. The CDR3 runs 12 residues. Germline CDR1 MDHEN, CDR2 SYDVKM. V was trimmed by 8 bases and J by 3 bases, leaving 9 bases between them. The CDR3 spells CASLRATDTQYF. CDR3 DNA: TGTGCCAGCCTGCGCGCGACAGATACGCAGTATTTT.

Only a few counts were recorded for this clonotype. The V and J genes are TRBV13 and TRBJ2-7; 11 bases agree with TRBD1. In germline, CDR1 is PRHDT, CDR2 FYEKMQ (reference sequence). V was clipped by 5 bases and J by 6 bases; unmatched bases: 6. The CDR3 runs to 14 residues. CDR3 nucleotide sequence: TGTGCCAGCAGCGCCGGGACAGGGGGACGCGAGCAGTACTTC. The encoded protein is CASSAGTGGREQYF. Complete variable domain (other parts from reference TRBV13 and TRBJ2-7): AAGVIQSPRHLIKEKRETATLKCYPIPRHDTVYWYQQGPGQDPQFLISFYEKMQSDKGSIPDRFSAQQFSDYHSELNMSSLELGDSALYFCASSAGTGGREQYFGPGTRLTVT.

This clonotype was counted at least ten times. The chain carries TRBV19 and TRBJ1-1; 7 bases map to TRBD1. The junction had 7 bases not matched to a gene; V was cut back by 9 bases and J by 0 bases. The CDR3 runs to 14 residues. Per the germline V gene, CDR1 is LNHDA and CDR2 is SQIVND (reference sequence). CDR3 nucleotides: TGTGCCAGCACGAACAGGGGTCTGAACACTGAAGCTTTCTTT. This sequence encodes CASTNRGLNTEAFF.

This clonotype was observed a handful of times. This chain links TRBV5-6 with TRBJ1-1; TRBD1 might be the D (6 bases). This CDR3 comprises 16 residues. The germline CDR1 and CDR2 sequences are SGHDT and YYEEEE. V lost 4 bases and J 3 bases, leaving 19 bases between the germline ends. The CDR3 reads CASSPSRRGADTEAFF. The DNA for the CDR3 is TGTGCCAGCAGCCCATCAAGGCGGGGGGCAGACACTGAAGCTTTCTTT.

This clonotype has ten or more counts. V usage is TRBV3-1 and J usage is TRBJ2-1; maybe TRBD2 (6 bases). CDR1 and CDR2 (germline): LGHDT, YNNKEL (reference sequence). The CDR3 is made up of 12 amino acids. V was pared by 3 bases and J by 13 bases, with 13 bases between. The CDR3 bases are TGTGCCAGCAGCCATGGTCGGGACTTCCAGTTCTTC. Amino acid sequence: CASSHGRDFQFF.

The genes are TRBV4-2 and TRBJ1-4; 10 bases match TRBD1. V lost 0 bases to trimming and J lost 6 bases; unmatched junction nucleotides: 10. The CDR3 loop spans 18 amino acids. The V gene's germline CDR1 is LGHNA and CDR2 YNFKEQ. The CDR3 nucleotides read TGTGCCAGCAGCCAAGAGGGGGGACAGGGGTTCAAGGATGAAAAACTGTTTTTT. This translates into CASSQEGGQGFKDEKLFF.

This sequence joins TRBV11-3 and TRBJ2-3; D is possibly TRBD2 (5 bases). The CDR3 covers 19 residues. The germline gives CDR1 SGHNT, CDR2 YENEEA. Between the trimmed V and J ends, which lost 4 bases and 1 base, there was a span of 24 bases. The CDR3 region has the DNA TGTGCCAGCAGCTCGATGGGAGAGATTTTGGAGTGGGGCACAGATACGCAGTATTTT. Protein product: CASSSMGEILEWGTDTQYF.

The chain couples TRBV18 to TRBJ2-1; 11 nucleotides line up with TRBD2. The germline V gene has CDR1 KGHSH and CDR2 LQKENI. V lost 4 bases, J lost 7 bases, and 6 bases stayed unmatched. This CDR3 has 15 amino acids. The CDR3 nucleotides read TGTGCCAGCTCACAACTACTAGCGGGAGAAAATGAGCAGTTCTTC. Translated, it gives CASSQLLAGENEQFF.

The chain links TRBV7-9 to TRBJ1-6; no definite D call. The CDR3 runs 16 residues. Trimming removed 3 bases at V and 0 bases at J, with 9 bases between. Germline CDR1 reads SEHNR; CDR2 reads FQNEAQ (reference sequence). CDR3 DNA sequence: TGTGCCAGCAGCTTGCGGTCTAGCTCCTATAATTCACCCCTCCACTTT. It specifies CASSLRSSSYNSPLHF. The full variable domain, in which reference TRBV7-9 and TRBJ1-6 provide the parts outside the CDR3, is DTGVSQNPRHKITKRGQNVTFRCDPISEHNRLYWYRQTLGQGPEFLTYFQNEAQLEKSRLLSDRFSAERPKGSFSTLEIQRTEQGDSAMYLCASSLRSSSYNSPLHFGNGTRLTVT.

The V call is TRBV18, the J call TRBJ1-3; D ambiguous. V was pared by 1 base and J by 2 bases, with 12 bases between. The CDR3 loop spans 16 amino acids. Germline CDR1 reads KGHSH; CDR2 reads LQKENI. The DNA for the CDR3 is TGTGCCAGCTCACCACTTCGGGGAAAGGCTGGAAACACCATATATTTT. Its protein product is CASSPLRGKAGNTIYF.

Many counts were recorded for this clonotype. The genes are TRBV10-3 and TRBJ2-7, with TRBD2 as a possible D gene (6 bases). Trimming took off 10 bases at V and 4 bases at J, with 26 bases between the two ends. Looked up from germline, CDR1 is ENHRY and CDR2 is SYGVKD. The CDR3 is 16 amino acids. This CDR3 is CATKGYGSLGEYEQYF. The CDR3 DNA sequence: TGTGCCACCAAGGGGTACGGGAGTTTAGGGGAGTACGAGCAGTACTTC.

This clonotype was picked up a small number of times. This chain uses TRBV20-1 with TRBJ2-2, with a weak D call TRBD2 (6 bases). Trimming pared 2 bases from V and 0 bases from J, leaving 10 bases between. CDR1 and CDR2 (germline): DFQATT, SNEGSKA (reference sequence). This CDR3 has 15 residues. The CDR3 protein is CSARYPGANTGELFF. The CDR3 coding sequence is TGCAGTGCTAGATATCCGGGGGCGAACACCGGGGAGCTGTTTTTT.

At least ten counts were recorded for this clonotype. This sequence joins TRBV6-5 and TRBJ2-7, with 14 bases that match TRBD2. V was clipped by 2 bases and J by 4 bases; unmatched bases: 1. CDR3 size: 15 residues. CDR1 MNHEY and CDR2 SVGAGI come from the germline V gene. CDR3 residues: CASSYRLAGGYEQYF. The CDR3 DNA follows: TGTGCCAGCAGTTACCGACTAGCGGGAGGGTACGAGCAGTACTTC.

This clonotype was seen many times. The chain employs TRBV7-9 and TRBJ2-1; 10 nucleotides match TRBD1. Germline values: CDR1 SEHNR, CDR2 FQNEAQ (reference sequence). J was trimmed by 4 bases and V by 0 bases; bases with no gene match: 3. This CDR3 has 16 residues. CDR3: CASSLAGQGRYNEQFF. CDR3 nucleotide sequence: TGTGCCAGCAGCTTAGCGGGACAGGGGCGTTACAATGAGCAGTTCTTC.